This record covers a single TCR beta chain. As yet, its antigen is unknown. This sample is part of a study of shared clonotypes between healthy human individuals. Study-level findings and limits: The researchers took only blood, and tissue repertoires probably look different.

Here immunoSEQ multiplex PCR was the method, and the copy in TCRdb shows in-frame clones only, minus some. Among some 700,000 clones listed, around 91% were seen once. V was cut by 1 base and J by 9 bases, with 10 bases left in between. This CDR3 is built from 13 residues. Germline V gene sequence: CDR1 SEHNR, CDR2 FQNEAQ (reference sequence). The sequencing sample was made of memory CD8+ T cells from PBMCs. Subset described: CD45RO+ cells pooled with CCR7-negative TemRA cells. The J gene is TRBJ2-1, the V gene TRBV7-9; D is uncertain. The clonotype originates from a man in his late teens or twenties in good health. Some clones in this sample may be carry-over from other donors' samples. The CDR3 region is CASSLGWSSEQFF. The CDR3 nucleotides read TGTGCCAGCAGCTTAGGGTGGTCCAGTGAGCAGTTCTTC.